This TCR beta chain was found in a study of regulatory T cells in long-lasting Graves disease. As to time point: newly diagnosed GD, antithyroid drugs for less than 3 months. TCR sequences were obtained from RNA taken from PBMCs. Patients with Graves' disease were diagnosed by American Thyroid Association guidelines. This clonotype occurred many times. Antigen: not known. Unmatched junction bases numbered 8, after V lost 5 bases and J lost 7 bases. The CDR3 covers 15 residues. The germline V gene has CDR1 LGHDT and CDR2 YNNKEL (reference sequence). Regarding the study as a whole: Persistent Graves' patients showed less TCR diversity than newly diagnosed patients showed.

Building the TCR beta libraries relied on iRepertoire HTBI primers, and CDR3 regions underwent Arm-PCR. TCRdb called the multiplex PCR reads again in MiXCR, with one record for every CDR3 protein. The table includes hundreds of thousands of distinct CDR3 sequences, 16% detected once. These sequences were also reported in another study, on T cells in Graves' hyperthyroidism and ophthalmopathy. That source notes: Absent ophthalmopathy progression within 18 months defined stable Graves' hyperthyroidism. In the blood, most expanded thyroid clonotypes above 0.001 appeared as well.

The specimen comprised peripheral blood mononuclear cells (PBMCs), sampled at new diagnosis, from a patient treated with antithyroid drugs. This sequence originates from a woman aged 35 to 60 with Graves disease. This chain connects TRBV3-1 to TRBJ2-1; the match to TRBD1 covers 10 bases. CDR3 residues: CASSIRDRGGNEQFF. The CDR3 nucleotides read TGTGCCAGCAGCATCAGGGACAGGGGCGGGAATGAGCAGTTCTTC.